The sequence of this TCR beta chain was determined in a study of blood T cells in healthy people across ages. Study-wide results and caveats: TCR beta diversity per million T cells fell roughly linearly with age.

Trimming pared 4 bases from V and 9 bases from J, leaving 21 bases between. CDR3 size: 15 residues. Germline CDR1 and CDR2: LGHNA and YSLEER. Each donor had roughly 10 milliliters of peripheral blood drawn. Every sample gave at least 5 micrograms of total RNA when it was extracted. This clonotype has more than one count but fewer than ten. Antigen specificity is unknown. Through a sample-barcoded 5' primer and a J-beta primer mix, a second PCR was run for roughly 6 to 11 cycles. Each cDNA molecule, via a template-switch adaptor with 12 random nucleotides, was tagged. TCRdb reprocessed the 5' RACE reads with MiXCR, giving one entry per CDR3 protein. The repertoire holds approximately 800,000 distinct CDR3 sequences, with about 45% as singletons.

The source material was blood. The TCR sequence derives from a man older than 75 in good health. The chain has TRBV4-3 and TRBJ1-2; a weak D match, TRBD1 (6 bases). The CDR3 bases are TGCGCCAGCAGCCCAGCGAAAGGGGGTTCTCGGAGCTACACCTTC. It yields the protein CASSPAKGGSRSYTF.